This T cell receptor (beta chain) was retrieved from a study of identical twins. MiXCR was run by TCRdb on the 5' RACE reads, yielding one entry per CDR3 protein. The repertoire holds roughly 720,000 distinct CDR3 sequences, about 20% seen once, with 10% to 15% in the top ten. General observations from the study: Whereas memory repertoires showed no such difference, abundant cord blood beta clonotypes carried fewer insertions.

V shed 2 bases, J shed 3 bases, and the junction held 7 bases outside the gene matches. This CDR3 is 15 amino acids long. In germline, CDR1 is MNHEY, CDR2 SVGAGI. This clonotype turned up a few times. Its antigen is unknown. This sample also appeared in a second study, on T cells expressing NK-cell markers. That investigation notes: Cells sorted as CD3+CD56+NKG2C+, CD3+CD56+NKG2C- and CD3+CD56-NKG2C+ T cells supplied the TCR beta repertoires. Among CD8+ T cells from about six donors, dominant NKG2C+ clonotypes accounted for about 1.0-7.0%.

The specimen sequenced was PBMCs. This chain joins TRBV6-5 and TRBJ2-7, with TRBD2 matching over 7 bases. The sequence was collected from a woman aged 18 to 35 in good health. In DNA form, the CDR3 reads TGTGCCAGCAGTTACAGCGGACTAGTTGGCTACGAGCAGTACTTC. Encoded protein: CASSYSGLVGYEQYF.